What follows are 25 T cell receptor beta chains derived from one specimen sequenced in a study of OX40 agonist ivuxolimab in advanced cancers. TCRdb's copy holds only in-frame clones and misses some; the assay was immunoSEQ multiplex PCR. The table includes 55,000 to 65,000 clones, about 86% detected once. Sequences were derived from CD4+ or CD8+ T cells sorted from blood, sampled in a trial of the OX40 agonist ivuxolimab. The receptors were sampled from an adult with an advanced solid tumor such as melanoma, head and neck, liver or kidney cancer.

The chain is built from TRBV6-6 and TRBJ1-5; D possibly corresponds to TRBD1 (5 bases). Looked up from germline, CDR1 is MNHNY and CDR2 is SVGAGI (reference sequence). V shed 0 bases and J shed 5 bases, with 14 bases lying between them. The CDR3 runs to 16 residues. CDR3 region: CASSYSHGGEYQPQHF. The CDR3 DNA follows: TGTGCCAGCAGTTACTCACACGGGGGGGAGTATCAGCCCCAGCATTTT.

The chain uses TRBV9 and TRBJ1-3; tentatively, D is TRBD1 (6 bases). This CDR3 comprises 16 residues. Germline CDR1 and CDR2: SGDLS and YYNGEE. Trimming left V 1 base short and J 0 bases short, with 11 bases between. The CDR3 region has the DNA TGTGCCAGCAGCGTACGTGGGGGGGCCTCTGGAAACACCATATATTTT. Amino acids: CASSVRGGASGNTIYF.

The chain recombines TRBV28 with TRBJ2-7; no definite D call. Deletions cut 5 bases from V and 4 bases from J, with 18 bases between. The CDR3 sequence is 15 residues long. Germline CDR1 is MDHEN and CDR2 is SYDVKM. The CDR3 DNA is TGTGCCAGCAGTCCCTCAGTGGGCTTTGTGTACGAGCAGTACTTC. This gives the protein CASSPSVGFVYEQYF. Looking up the rest from reference TRBV28 and TRBJ2-7 gives the full variable domain: DVKVTQSSRYLVKRTGEKVFLECVQDMDHENMFWYRQDPGLGLRLIYFSYDVKMKEKGDIPEGYSVSREKKERFSLILESASTNQTSMYLCASSPSVGFVYEQYFGPGTRLTVT.

This clone was seen once. The V and J genes are TRBV14 and TRBJ1-1; 10 bases are shared with TRBD1. Germline V gene lookup returns CDR1 SGHDN and CDR2 FVKESK. The CDR3 has 15 amino acids. V was pared by 5 bases and J by 1 base, with 4 bases of the junction left unmatched. The CDR3 loop reads CASSERTGGNTEAFF. The CDR3 coding sequence is TGTGCCAGCAGCGAAAGGACAGGGGGGAACACTGAAGCTTTCTTT.

The V gene is TRBV5-6, the J gene TRBJ1-3, with D perhaps matching TRBD1 (5 bases). The V end lost 4 bases, the J end lost 0 bases, and 14 bases lay between the germline ends. Germline V gene sequence: CDR1 SGHDT, CDR2 YYEEEE. The CDR3 is made up of 16 amino acids. The CDR3 DNA is TGTGCCAGCAGCAGGGGCACTACCTACTCTGGAAACACCATATATTTT. It yields the protein CASSRGTTYSGNTIYF.

The CDR3 protein is CASSLTNGRGETQYF. In DNA, the CDR3 is TGTGCCAGCAGCTTAACGAACGGAAGGGGAGAGACCCAGTACTTC. The rearrangement links TRBV7-3 to TRBJ2-5, with D tentatively TRBD1 (5 bases). The CDR3 loop spans 15 amino acids. V dropped 0 bases and J dropped 4 bases, with 12 bases sitting between them. Germline CDR1 is SGHTA and CDR2 is FQGTGA.

The chain is built from TRBV20-1 and TRBJ1-5, with a possible D match to TRBD1 (5 bases). The ends were cut back, 3 bases at V and 7 bases at J, with 7 bases in the middle. CDR1 is DFQATT, CDR2 SNEGSKA, per germline (reference sequence). The CDR3 is 11 amino acids. CDR3 sequence reads: CSASEGQPQHF. CDR3 sequence (DNA): TGCAGTGCTAGCGAGGGGCAGCCCCAGCATTTT.

This rearrangement joins TRBV28 to TRBJ2-2; D is uncertain. The germline gives CDR1 MDHEN, CDR2 SYDVKM. The CDR3 loop spans 16 amino acids. Trimming shortened V by 7 bases and J by 0 bases, and 15 bases separated the two germline ends. CDR3 nucleotides: TGTGCCAGCATCCTAGGCGGCAGACCGAACACCGGGGAGCTGTTTTTT. It translates to CASILGGRPNTGELFF.

The chain combines TRBV19 with TRBJ1-6; 8 bases agree with TRBD1. The V segment lost 2 bases and the J segment 6 bases; nucleotides outside the gene matches: 3. Germline V lookup: CDR1 LNHDA, CDR2 SQIVND (reference sequence). This CDR3 has 15 residues. CDR3 sequence reads: CASSISGQGNSPLHF. In DNA form, the CDR3 reads TGTGCCAGTAGTATATCCGGACAGGGTAATTCACCCCTCCACTTT.

This clone appeared a single time. The rearrangement uses TRBV9 and TRBJ2-7; D could derive from TRBD1 or TRBD2 (5 bases each). The V and J ends lost 3 bases and 0 bases respectively, with 13 bases between them. There are 15 residues in the CDR3. Germline V gene sequence: CDR1 SGDLS, CDR2 YYNGEE. The CDR3 here is CASSATGTASYEQYF. Written as DNA, the CDR3 is TGTGCCAGCAGCGCTACCGGGACGGCCTCCTACGAGCAGTACTTC.

The chain couples TRBV30 to TRBJ1-6; a weak D match, TRBD1 (5 bases). Germline V CDR1 and CDR2: GTSNPN, SVGIG (reference sequence). The CDR3 contains 12 residues. Trimming removed 2 bases at V and 10 bases at J, with 9 bases between. CDR3: CAWSTRGSPLHF. The DNA for the CDR3 is TGTGCCTGGAGTACGAGGGGCTCACCCCTCCACTTT.

V is TRBV6-4 and J is TRBJ2-1, with D perhaps matching TRBD1 or TRBD2 (5 bases each). V lost 8 bases to trimming and J lost 4 bases, with 12 bases between them. Germline assignment: CDR1 MRHNA and CDR2 SNTAGT. The length of the CDR3 is 13 residues. The DNA for the CDR3 is TGTGCCAGCTCCCTGGGGGAATACAATGAGCAGTTCTTC. Translation gives CASSLGEYNEQFF.

The CDR3: CASSGAGGVSYEQYF. CDR3 DNA sequence: TGTGCCAGCAGCGGCGCAGGCGGGGTCTCCTACGAGCAGTACTTC. J is TRBJ2-7 and V is TRBV2, with D possibly being TRBD2 (6 bases). The CDR3 runs to 15 residues. Trimming stripped 6 bases from V and 0 bases from J, with 15 bases between. Germline V gives CDR1 SNHLY, CDR2 FYNNEI.

Here the CDR3 DNA reads TGTGCCAGCAAAGCCCCCCGGGGGGCACCCGAAGCTTTCTTT. Translation: CASKAPRGAPEAFF. The chain combines TRBV6-5 with TRBJ1-1, with a tentative D call TRBD1 (6 bases). V was trimmed by 7 bases and J by 8 bases, leaving 20 bases between them. Germline V gives CDR1 MNHEY, CDR2 SVGAGI. The CDR3 length is 14 residues.

The CDR3 loop reads CASSLFMSTGELFF. DNA of the CDR3: TGTGCCAGCAGCTTGTTTATGAGCACCGGGGAGCTGTTTTTT. V gene TRBV7-9 combines with J gene TRBJ2-2, with D unresolved. Germline CDR1 and CDR2: SEHNR and FQNEAQ (reference sequence). V was trimmed by 3 bases and J by 4 bases, leaving 9 bases between them. The length of the CDR3 is 14 residues.

The gene calls are TRBV11-2 and TRBJ1-3; TRBD1 might be the D (5 bases). Per germline, CDR1 SGHAT and CDR2 FQNNGV. The CDR3 runs to 16 residues. Between the trimmed V and J ends, which lost 4 bases and 0 bases, there was a span of 13 bases. This chain's CDR3 is CASSSQGGPSGNTIYF. The CDR3 coding sequence is TGTGCCAGCAGCTCCCAGGGCGGACCCTCTGGAAACACCATATATTTT.

Here the CDR3 DNA reads TGTGCCAGCAGTGAATTTTGGGTCGGGGAGGCTAATGAAAAACTGTTTTTT. Translated, it gives CASSEFWVGEANEKLFF. The chain joins TRBV6-1 to TRBJ1-4, with D hard to call. The germline V gene encodes CDR1 MNHNS and CDR2 SASEGT. The CDR3 has 17 amino acids. V was clipped by 2 bases and J by 3 bases, with 16 bases between them.

The V and J genes are TRBV25-1 and TRBJ2-1; TRBD1 matches at 9 bases. The length of the CDR3 is 15 residues. CDR1 and CDR2 (germline): MGHDK, SYGVNS. The V segment lost 6 bases and the J segment 2 bases; nucleotides outside the gene matches: 5. CDR3 DNA: TGTGCCAGCAGGAAGTGGACAGGGGCCTACAATGAGCAGTTCTTC. Translation: CASRKWTGAYNEQFF.

This chain links TRBV7-3 with TRBJ2-2; 11 nucleotides agree with TRBD2. This CDR3 is built from 15 residues. The V gene end was trimmed by 5 bases and the J gene end by 5 bases; junction bases not matched to a gene: 4. Germline assignment: CDR1 SGHTA and CDR2 FQGTGA. CDR3 sequence reads: CASSLLAGETGELFF. CDR3 nucleotides: TGTGCCAGCAGCCTACTAGCGGGAGAGACCGGGGAGCTGTTTTTT.

The chain recombines TRBV30 with TRBJ1-5; TRBD1 aligns across 7 bases. The CDR3 sequence is 13 residues long. V gave up 2 bases and J gave up 6 bases; unmatched junction bases: 4. The germline V gene has CDR1 GTSNPN and CDR2 SVGIG (reference sequence). The CDR3 loop is CAWSRAGGQPQHF. The DNA for the CDR3 is TGTGCCTGGAGTCGGGCAGGGGGTCAGCCCCAGCATTTT.

The chain links TRBV28 to TRBJ2-3; 8 bases line up with TRBD2. Trimming took 5 bases from V and 2 from J; bases not matched to a gene: 9. Germline V gene sequence: CDR1 MDHEN, CDR2 SYDVKM. The CDR3 is 16 residues long. The DNA of the CDR3 is TGTGCCAGCAGTGGAAGGGCGCGGGGGGCCACAGATACGCAGTATTTT. It specifies CASSGRARGATDTQYF.

Only one count was recorded for this clone. V usage is TRBV28 and J usage is TRBJ1-1; TRBD1 might be the D (5 bases). The CDR3 is 13 residues long. The germline V gene has CDR1 MDHEN and CDR2 SYDVKM. Trimming took 6 bases from V and 8 from J, leaving 16 bases between them. The CDR3 coding sequence is TGTGCCAGCAGCTCCGGGGGTCCCAAAGAAGCTTTCTTT. Its translation is CASSSGGPKEAFF.

This clone was seen a single time. The chain recombines TRBV14 with TRBJ2-7, with D unclear. The CDR3 has 14 amino acids. Germline V gene sequence: CDR1 SGHDN, CDR2 FVKESK. V was pared by 7 bases and J by 0 bases, with 13 bases between. As DNA, the CDR3 is TGTGCCAGCATTCGTCCTCTCAACTCCTACGAGCAGTACTTC. The encoded protein is CASIRPLNSYEQYF.

This clone was recorded a few times. The chain uses TRBV7-8 and TRBJ1-6, with unresolved D. From germline, CDR1 is SGHVS and CDR2 FQNEAQ. Deletions cut 4 bases from V and 8 bases from J, with 9 bases between. CDR3 size: 13 residues. CDR3 residues: CASSSDVDSPLHF. The CDR3 DNA reads as TGTGCCAGCAGCTCTGACGTAGATTCACCCCTCCACTTT.

Regarding this clone: At one boundary the junction diverges from the germline segment, which might be a read error. This chain uses TRBV5-1 with TRBJ2-1; possible D gene TRBD1, 6 bases. CDR1 is SGHRS, CDR2 YFSETQ, per germline. CDR3 length: 13 amino acids. Here the CDR3 reads CASRGRWGNEQFF. DNA for the CDR3: TGTGCCAGCAGGGGAAGGTGGGGTAATGAGCAGTTCTTC.